This T cell receptor (beta chain) was identified in a study of technical replicates of blood from several donors. Sequencing used immunoSEQ multiplex PCR; TCRdb keeps in-frame clones, though not all of them. Among roughly 76,000 clones listed, approximately 94% were seen once. This receptor was identified in a human donor in good health. Input material: T cells isolated from PBMCs.

CDR3 in amino acids: CASSLSGEREQYF. The CDR3 nucleotides read TGCGCCAGCAGCCTCTCCGGCGAGAGGGAGCAGTACTTC. The chain combines TRBV4-3 with TRBJ2-7; D unresolved. The germline CDR1 and CDR2 sequences are LGHNA and YSLEER. V lost 4 bases and J 7 bases, leaving 14 bases between the germline ends. The CDR3 spans 13 residues.